There are a few counts of the clone carrying this TCR beta chain. What it binds is unknown. The data are from a study of response to subunit inactivated influenza vaccine. General study results and limits: Authors suggested each seasonal influenza vaccination recruits few new T cells.

One entry per CDR3 protein results from TCRdb running MiXCR on the RT-PCR reads. The sample includes a few hundred thousand distinct CDR3 sequences, around 20% of them seen just once. V gave up 0 bases and J gave up 3 bases, with 18 bases separating them. Germline V gene sequence: CDR1 SGHRS, CDR2 YFSETQ. The CDR3 consists of 17 residues. The chain carries TRBV5-1 and TRBJ1-1; maybe TRBD1 (5 bases). Sequencing was performed on PBMCs from blood, taken less than 22 months after vaccination. The sequence derives from a man aged 50 to 69 who received an inactivated influenza vaccine. The CDR3 loop reads CASSLDPGPGLYTEAFF. The CDR3 DNA is TGCGCCAGCAGCTTGGATCCGGGACCGGGCCTATACACTGAAGCTTTCTTT.